This T cell receptor beta chain was recovered during a study of T cells after yellow fever vaccination. Across the study: A sort based on CD3, CD45RA, CCR7 and CD95 yielded the EM, EMRA, CM and Tscm memory subsets. Notes on the study in general: The bulk population could contribute abundant contaminating clonotypes to FACS-sorted repertoires.

CDR3 length: 10 amino acids. Trimming removed 5 bases from V and 5 bases from J, with 3 bases in between. The germline gives CDR1 DFQATT, CDR2 SNEGSKA (reference sequence). The table lists this clonotype with many counts. They built TCR cDNA with 5'RACE template switching, a step that put in a universal primer site and UMIs. Each CDR3 protein gets one entry after TCRdb re-called the 5' RACE reads with MiXCR. The sample yields about 53,000 distinct CDR3 sequences, about 5.2% seen once. This receptor was taken from a man between 18 and 29 years old who received the YFV17D yellow fever vaccine. This chain joins TRBV20-1 and TRBJ1-4; D unclear. The sequences come from PBMCs, either bulk or a sorted T-cell subset (CD4+, CD8+, memory, or dextramer-sorted; not recorded which), collected on the day of the yellow fever booster vaccination. The CDR3 sequence is CSAQNEKLFF. CDR3 sequence (DNA): TGCAGTGCTCAGAATGAAAAACTGTTTTTT.